This section outlines one T cell receptor (beta chain) sequence together with its context. This record comes from a study of cytotoxic CD8 clonotypes in ibrutinib-treated CLL. Deep sequencing aimed at 1 in 200,000 to 1 in 1 million T cells' resolution. The data were produced by immunoSEQ multiplex PCR, yet TCRdb's version contains in-frame clones alone and is incomplete. The sample includes over 95,000 clones, 58% of them seen just once. The CDR3 contains 16 residues. V gave up 0 bases and J gave up 1 base, with 12 bases separating them. The germline CDR1 and CDR2 sequences are SGHTA and FQGNSA. This specimen was PBMCs, taken after 24 months of ibrutinib treatment. This TCR was recovered from a human donor with chronic lymphocytic leukemia. This chain uses TRBV7-2 with TRBJ2-5; D is uncertain. CDR3 in DNA: TGTGCCAGCAGCTTAGCGCGGTTAGGCACCCAAGAGACCCAGTACTTC. Translating gives CASSLARLGTQETQYF. The full variable domain, in which reference TRBV7-2 and TRBJ2-5 provide the parts outside the CDR3, is GAGVSQSPSNKVTEKGKDVELRCDPISGHTALYWYRQSLGQGLEFLIYFQGNSAPDKSGLPSDRFSAERTGGSVSTLTIQRTQQEDSAVYLCASSLARLGTQETQYFGPGTRLLVL.